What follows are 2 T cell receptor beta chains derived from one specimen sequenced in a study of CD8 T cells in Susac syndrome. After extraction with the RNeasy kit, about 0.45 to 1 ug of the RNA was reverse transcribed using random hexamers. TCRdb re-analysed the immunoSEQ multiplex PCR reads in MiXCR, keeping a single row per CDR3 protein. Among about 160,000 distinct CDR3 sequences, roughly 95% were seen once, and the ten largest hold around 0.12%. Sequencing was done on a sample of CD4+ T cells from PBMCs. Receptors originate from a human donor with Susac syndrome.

DNA for the CDR3: TGTGCCAGCAGCTTAAAACCCCCCGGACAGGAGAACACCGGGGAGCTGTTTTTT. This codes for CASSLKPPGQENTGELFF. The chain couples TRBV7-3 to TRBJ2-2; TRBD1 agrees at 7 bases. The CDR3 runs 18 residues. The J segment lost 1 base and the V segment lost 1 base, leaving 9 bases of the junction unmatched. Germline assignment: CDR1 SGHTA and CDR2 FQGTGA.

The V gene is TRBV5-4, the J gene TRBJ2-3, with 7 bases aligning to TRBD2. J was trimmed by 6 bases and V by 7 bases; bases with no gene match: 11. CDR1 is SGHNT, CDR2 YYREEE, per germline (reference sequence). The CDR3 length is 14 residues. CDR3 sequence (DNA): TGTGCCAGCTTTAGCGGGTCCGCCAGGGATACGCAGTATTTT. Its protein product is CASFSGSARDTQYF.